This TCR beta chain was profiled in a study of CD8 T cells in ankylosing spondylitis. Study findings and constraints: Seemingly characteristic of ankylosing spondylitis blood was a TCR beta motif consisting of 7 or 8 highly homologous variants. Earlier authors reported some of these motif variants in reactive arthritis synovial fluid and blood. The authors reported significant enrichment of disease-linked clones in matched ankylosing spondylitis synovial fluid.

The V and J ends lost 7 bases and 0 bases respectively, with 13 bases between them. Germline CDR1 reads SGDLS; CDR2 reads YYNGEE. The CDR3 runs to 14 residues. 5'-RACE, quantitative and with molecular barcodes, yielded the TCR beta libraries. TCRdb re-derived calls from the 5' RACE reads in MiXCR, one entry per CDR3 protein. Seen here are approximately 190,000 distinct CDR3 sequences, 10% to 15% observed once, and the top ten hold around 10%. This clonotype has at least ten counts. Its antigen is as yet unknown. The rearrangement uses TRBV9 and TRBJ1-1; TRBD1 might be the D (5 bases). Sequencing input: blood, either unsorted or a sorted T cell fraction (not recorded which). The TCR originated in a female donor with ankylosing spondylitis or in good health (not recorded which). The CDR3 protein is CASGMGGMNTEAFF. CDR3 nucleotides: TGTGCCAGCGGCATGGGGGGAATGAACACTGAAGCTTTCTTT.